These T cell receptor beta chains were read from a single sample in a study of T cell responses to AZD1222 COVID-19 vaccine. Profiling relied on immunoSEQ multiplex PCR, and the TCRdb table lists in-frame clones only, not all of them. The data show 83,000 or so clones, with around 89% seen just once and approximately 4.5% held by the top ten. The material sequenced was peripheral blood, taken on day 0 of MenACWY control vaccination. These receptors were obtained from an adult in good health. CDR3s leave out the opening cysteine and the closing phenylalanine or tryptophan.

TRBJ2-7 | 11 | TRBV5-1 | ASSPGQPYEQY
TRBJ1-2 | 12 | TRBV28 | ASSYQGGIYGYT
TRBJ2-6 | 16 | TRBV28 | ASSFFLAGSSGANVLT
TRBJ1-1 | 11 | TRBV27 | ASAPGLPTEAF
TRBJ2-1 | 13 | TRBV7-3 | ASSSGLAGANEQF
TRBJ2-2 | 12 | TRBV10-3 | AINRGQGAGELF
TRBJ1-1 | 14 | TRBV7-6 | ASSLEPRTGYSEAF
TRBJ2-7 | 10 | TRBV28 | ASSLGLYEQY
TRBJ1-2 | 13 | TRBV2 | ASKFGQNLNYGYT
TRBJ2-2 | 10 | TRBV3-1/TRBV3-2 | ATRGNTGELF
TRBJ1-1 | 13 | TRBV5-1 | ASSLAVRGETEAF
TRBJ1-1 | 15 | TRBV19 | ASSIRSNGLVNTEAF
TRBJ2-2 | 11 | TRBV4-1 | ASSQENTGELF
TRBJ2-3 | 9 | TRBV30 | ASNERDTQY
TRBJ1-2 | 10 | TRBV12-5 | ASGLDNYGYT
TRBJ1-3 | 13 | TRBV19 | ASSILGESRNTIY
TRBJ2-5 | 9 | TRBV6-4 | ASSPQETQY
TRBJ2-1 | 14 | TRBV7-9 | ASSLIGSGTNNEQF
TRBJ2-6 | 16 | TRBV27 | ASSLMGQGRSGANVLT
TRBJ1-1 | 11 | TRBV2 | ASCGSLGLEAF
TRBJ1-1 | 9 | TRBV20-1 | SASGMAEAF
TRBJ2-3 | 13 | TRBV5-4 | ASSLVGGRTDTQY
TRBJ2-1 | 13 | TRBV14 | ASSQTGSSYNEQF
TRBJ1-6 | 12 | TRBV9 | ASSVGQYNSPLH
TRBJ1-1 | 12 | TRBV4-1 | ASSQERGWTEAF
TRBJ2-3 | 12 | TRBV3-1/TRBV3-2 | ASSPRLSTDTQY
TRBJ2-7 | 9 | TRBV6-2/TRBV6-3 | ASSWGRDLY
TRBJ1-2 | 13 | TRBV4-3 | ASSQDPRGQGWYT
TRBJ1-3 | 14 | TRBV28 | ASSSGTGGSGNTIY
TRBJ2-3 | 14 | TRBV9 | ASSYGLAGGSDTQY
TRBJ1-5 | 11 | TRBV4-1 | ASSQDHNQPQH
TRBJ1-1 | 10 | TRBV6-1 | ASSRVNTEAF
TRBJ2-7 | 14 | TRBV4-3 | ASSQVSLASAYEQY
TRBJ2-1 | 11 | TRBV3-1/TRBV3-2 | ASSHSGCNEQF
TRBJ1-1 | 13 | TRBV3-1/TRBV3-2 | ASSQAAQGNTEAF
TRBJ1-2 | 9 | TRBV6-1 | AGSEGLGYT
TRBJ1-1 | 13 | TRBV5-1 | ASSVGGELHTEAF
TRBJ2-7 | 13 | TRBV27 | ASLTNGGTLDEQY
TRBJ1-1 | 12 | TRBV28 | ASSPGTVNTEAF
TRBJ2-7 | 12 | TRBV18 | ASSPHPAANEQY
TRBJ1-2 | 14 | TRBV6-1 | ASSEVGSGGARGYT
TRBJ2-5 | 12 | TRBV14 | ASSHQDQGETQY
TRBJ1-3 | 12 | TRBV11-2 | ASSITDSGNTIY
TRBJ1-5 | 12 | TRBV7-9 | ASSLGGGNQPQH
TRBJ1-4 | 14 | TRBV28 | ASSSLTGIANEKLF
TRBJ2-5 | 13 | TRBV18 | ASSPYNPGQETQY